This T cell receptor beta chain was identified during a study of blood T cell repertoires in COVID-19 (dated by TCRdb to the early 2020s). Turning to the overall study: Collaborator samples came from the United States, Italy and Spain and covered acute and convalescent phases of COVID-19. The material from the prospective study consisted of cDNA or gDNA derived from T cells, B-cell-depleted T cells, or PBMCs. The dataset comprised deeply sampled blood TCRbeta repertoires from subjects exposed to, actively infected with, or recovered from COVID-19. The repertoires were released in a freely available public database intended as a resource for research on the immune response to SARS-CoV-2. The samples were drawn from the first 160 participants of the ongoing ImmuneRACE study and from 1,254 subjects provided by 6 global collaborators. A de-identified subject ID, COVID-19 status, age in years and sex were almost always included in the sample metadata. Where HLA class I and class II types were available, the types were taken from metadata supplied by the sample provider, not from assay-based typing.

Beyond this particular receptor, the publication reports: The amount of clinical and demographic metadata varied by source and participant and was provided uncurated.

Participants in the prospective study were enrolled through a virtual design, were aged roughly 18 to 90 years, and lived in 24 United States geographic areas. Cohort assignment in the prospective study relied on participant-reported clinical history from a screening survey and a study questionnaire. Each participant in the prospective study had whole blood, serum and a nasopharyngeal or oropharyngeal swab collected by mobile phlebotomists. Over an approximately two-month period, participants in the prospective study had the option of providing additional blood draws and questionnaires. Before DNA extraction, blood samples from the prospective study were shipped at room temperature or frozen. With regard to this clone: Its antigen is not yet known. There are no base qualities to consult, and no much larger clone falls within one base.

The CDR3 covers 11 residues, taking in both the cysteine and the phenylalanine. Solely the CDR3 DNA is kept, with 33 bases framed from the first base. The germline V gene (reference sequence) supplies CDR1 LNHDA and CDR2 SQIVND. V drops 4 bases and J drops 6 bases, leaving 4 bases in between. TCRbeta CDR3 regions were amplified from genomic DNA by means of the immunoSEQ Assay, a bias-controlled multiplex PCR. The study's processing was this. The number of nucleated cells in each sample was estimated by amplification of reference gene primers within the assay. Sequence reads were collapsed and filtered to measure the absolute abundance of every unique TCRbeta CDR3 rearrangement. Productive Simpson clonality was computed per sample as the square root of Simpson's diversity index over productive rearrangements. Held by TCRdb, this immuneACCESS table contains in-frame sequences only and omits some clones. Under half of the omission traces to an unresolved V gene where checked; the cause of the rest is unknown. The V and J calls and clone size are taken from that table; D and trimming were inferred from the DNA. Recorded for this sample are some 250,000 clones; over 80% of them occurred a single time. Together, the top ten hold 1% to 1.5% of the sample.

The sample was PBMCs or T cells enriched from blood (not recorded which). The TCR comes from a human donor in a cohort exposed to, infected with or recovered from COVID-19 (not recorded which). The donor label of this sample is uncertain. The chain uses TRBV19 and TRBJ2-1; the D gene is not confidently resolved. The CDR3 corresponds to CASSTGNEQFF. Here is the DNA: TGTGCCAGTAGTACCGGCAATGAGCAGTTCTTC.